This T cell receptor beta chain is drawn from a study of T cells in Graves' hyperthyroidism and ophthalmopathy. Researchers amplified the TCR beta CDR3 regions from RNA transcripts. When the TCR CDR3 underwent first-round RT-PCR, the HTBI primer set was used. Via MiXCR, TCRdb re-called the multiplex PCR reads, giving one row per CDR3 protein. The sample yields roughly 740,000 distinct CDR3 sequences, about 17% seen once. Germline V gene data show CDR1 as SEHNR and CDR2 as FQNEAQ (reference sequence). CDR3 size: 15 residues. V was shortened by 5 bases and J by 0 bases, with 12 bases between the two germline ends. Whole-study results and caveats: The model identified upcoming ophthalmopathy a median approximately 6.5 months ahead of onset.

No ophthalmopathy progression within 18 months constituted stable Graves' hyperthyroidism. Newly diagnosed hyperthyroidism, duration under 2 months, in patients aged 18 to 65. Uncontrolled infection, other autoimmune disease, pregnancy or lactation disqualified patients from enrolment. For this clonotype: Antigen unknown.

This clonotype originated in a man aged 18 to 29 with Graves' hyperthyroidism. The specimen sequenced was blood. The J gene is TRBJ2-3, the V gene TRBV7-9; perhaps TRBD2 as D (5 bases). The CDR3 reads CASSHGLSSTDTQYF. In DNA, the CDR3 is TGTGCCAGCAGCCACGGACTGTCGAGCACAGATACGCAGTATTTT.